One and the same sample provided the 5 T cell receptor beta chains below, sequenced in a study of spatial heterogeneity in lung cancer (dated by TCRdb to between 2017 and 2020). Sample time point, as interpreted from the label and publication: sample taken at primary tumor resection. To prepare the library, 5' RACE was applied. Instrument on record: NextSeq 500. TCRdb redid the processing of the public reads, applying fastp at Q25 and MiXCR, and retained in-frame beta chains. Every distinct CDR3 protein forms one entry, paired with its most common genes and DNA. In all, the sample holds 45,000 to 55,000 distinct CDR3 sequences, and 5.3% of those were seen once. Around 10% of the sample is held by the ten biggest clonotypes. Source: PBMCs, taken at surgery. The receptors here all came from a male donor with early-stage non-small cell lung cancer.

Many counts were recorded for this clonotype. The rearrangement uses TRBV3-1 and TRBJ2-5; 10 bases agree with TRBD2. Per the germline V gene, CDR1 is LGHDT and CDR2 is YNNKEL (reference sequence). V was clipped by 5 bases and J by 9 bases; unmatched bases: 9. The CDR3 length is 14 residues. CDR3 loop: CASSTGTSVRSQYF. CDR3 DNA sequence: TGTGCCAGCAGCACCGGGACTAGCGTTAGGTCCCAGTACTTC.

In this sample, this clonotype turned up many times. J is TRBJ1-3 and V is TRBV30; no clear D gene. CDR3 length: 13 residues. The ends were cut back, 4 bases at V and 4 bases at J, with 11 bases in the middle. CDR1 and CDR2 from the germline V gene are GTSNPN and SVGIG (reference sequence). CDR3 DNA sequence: TGTGCCTGGACGCGGGGAGGAGGAAACACCATATATTTT. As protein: CAWTRGGGNTIYF.

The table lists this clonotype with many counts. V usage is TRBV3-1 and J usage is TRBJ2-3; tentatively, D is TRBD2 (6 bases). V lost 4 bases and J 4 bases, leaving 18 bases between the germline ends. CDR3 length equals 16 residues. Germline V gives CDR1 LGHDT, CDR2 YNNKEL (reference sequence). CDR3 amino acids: CASSPLYGRGADTQYF. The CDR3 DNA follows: TGTGCCAGCAGCCCACTCTACGGGAGAGGCGCAGATACGCAGTATTTT.

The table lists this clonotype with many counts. For the CDR3, the DNA is TGTGCCAGCAGCCCAGACAGCTTAAACACTGAAGCTTTCTTT. Residues: CASSPDSLNTEAFF. The chain links TRBV7-9 to TRBJ1-1, with D maybe TRBD1 (5 bases). V was shortened by 5 bases and J by 2 bases, with 12 bases between the two germline ends. In germline, CDR1 is SEHNR, CDR2 FQNEAQ (reference sequence). CDR3 length equals 14 residues. The full variable domain, in which reference TRBV7-9 and TRBJ1-1 provide the parts outside the CDR3, is DTGVSQNPRHKITKRGQNVTFRCDPISEHNRLYWYRQTLGQGPEFLTYFQNEAQLEKSRLLSDRFSAERPKGSFSTLEIQRTEQGDSAMYLCASSPDSLNTEAFFGQGTRLTVV.

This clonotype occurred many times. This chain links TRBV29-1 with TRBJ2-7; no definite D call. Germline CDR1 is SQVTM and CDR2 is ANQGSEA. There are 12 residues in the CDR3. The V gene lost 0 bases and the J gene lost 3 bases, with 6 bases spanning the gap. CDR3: CSVEDLSYEQYF. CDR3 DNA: TGCAGCGTTGAAGATCTAAGCTACGAGCAGTACTTC.